The 27 T cell receptor beta chains below come from one sample, sequenced in a study of blood T cell repertoires in COVID-19. TCRdb keeps only in-frame clones here, not all; method: immunoSEQ multiplex PCR. This table has 300,000 or so clones, 83% appearing once. The sequencing input was peripheral blood. The source of these receptors is a woman aged 45-60 years with acute or convalescent COVID-19.

This clone occurred once. The chain joins TRBV29-1 to TRBJ1-4; D uncertain. Germline CDR1 is SQVTM and CDR2 is ANQGSEA. The CDR3 is made up of 13 amino acids. The ends were cut back, 6 bases at V and 7 bases at J, with 15 bases in the middle. The CDR3, as DNA: TGCAGCGTAGCCGCAGGAATCGGTGAAAAACTGTTTTTT. Its translation: CSVAAGIGEKLFF. The full variable domain, its missing parts supplied by reference TRBV29-1 and TRBJ1-4, is SAVISQKPSRDICQRGTSLTIQCQVDSQVTMMFWYRQQPGQSLTLIATANQGSEATYESGFVIDKFPISRPNLTFSTLTVSNMSPEDSSIYLCSVAAGIGEKLFFGSGTQLSVL.

The V and J genes are TRBV5-6 and TRBJ1-2; 11 bases are shared with TRBD1. The CDR3 extends over 15 amino acids. J gave up 5 bases and V 4 bases, and 7 bases lay outside the gene matches. The germline gives CDR1 SGHDT, CDR2 YYEEEE. CDR3 amino acids: CASSPGQGVMYGYTF. The CDR3 DNA follows: TGTGCCAGCAGCCCGGGACAGGGGGTAATGTATGGCTACACCTTC.

This clone was seen just once. The chain combines TRBV9 with TRBJ2-1, with a weak D call TRBD1 (6 bases). Germline CDR1 is SGDLS and CDR2 is YYNGEE. Deletions cut 2 bases from V and 1 base from J, with 10 bases between. The CDR3 is 15 amino acids. Here the CDR3 DNA reads TGTGCCAGCAGCGTTGACAGGCGTTCCTACAATGAGCAGTTCTTC. Protein sequence: CASSVDRRSYNEQFF.

The V call is TRBV28, the J call TRBJ1-2, with TRBD1 matching over 11 bases. The CDR3 totals 17 residues. V shed 10 bases and J 2 bases; nucleotides not matched to a gene: 15. Germline loops: CDR1 MDHEN, CDR2 SYDVKM. DNA for the CDR3: TGTGCCACCAGCACTCCAATCCGGACAGGGGGCAACTATGGCTACACCTTC. Translated: CATSTPIRTGGNYGYTF.

This rearrangement joins TRBV7-2 to TRBJ1-5; D remains unclear. V was cut by 1 base and J by 4 bases, with 8 bases left in between. The CDR3 runs to 14 residues. CDR1 and CDR2 (germline): SGHTA, FQGNSA. CDR3 in DNA: TGTGCCAGCAGCTTAGTTTCTTTAAATCAGCCCCAGCATTTT. Translated, it gives CASSLVSLNQPQHF.

The rearrangement links TRBV19 to TRBJ1-5, with D possibly matching TRBD1 (6 bases). The CDR3 totals 14 residues. CDR1 and CDR2 from the germline V gene are LNHDA and SQIVND (reference sequence). Trimming shortened V by 4 bases and J by 5 bases, and 12 bases separated the two germline ends. In nucleotides, the CDR3 is TGTGCCAGTAGTAGACAGGAGAAAGATCAGCCCCAGCATTTT. Protein product: CASSRQEKDQPQHF.

This chain joins TRBV18 and TRBJ1-5; 7 bases match TRBD1. Germline V gives CDR1 KGHSH, CDR2 LQKENI. This CDR3 has 15 amino acids. V dropped 3 bases and J dropped 6; count of bases not matched to a gene: 8. The CDR3 region is CASSPQGDGSQPQHF. Written as DNA, the CDR3 is TGTGCCAGCTCACCGCAGGGGGATGGAAGTCAGCCCCAGCATTTT.

The chain has TRBV30 and TRBJ2-1; D possibly corresponds to TRBD2 (6 bases). The V end was cut by 0 bases, the J end by 4 bases, with 16 bases between. The germline V gene encodes CDR1 GTSNPN and CDR2 SVGIG (reference sequence). The CDR3 consists of 16 residues. CDR3 amino acids: CAWSVRVAAKYNEQFF. CDR3 DNA: TGTGCCTGGAGTGTACGGGTAGCGGCTAAATACAATGAGCAGTTCTTC.

The rearrangement joins TRBV2 to TRBJ1-5; D is possibly TRBD1 (6 bases). This CDR3 is built from 15 residues. Germline CDR1 SNHLY, CDR2 FYNNEI. V lost 0 bases, J lost 5 bases, and 11 bases lay in between. The CDR3 is CASSEALPGDQPQHF. CDR3 coding DNA: TGTGCCAGCAGTGAAGCACTTCCAGGGGATCAGCCCCAGCATTTT.

This clone has just one count. The chain uses TRBV5-3 and TRBJ2-7, with TRBD1 matching 8 bases. TRBV5-3 is labeled an ORF, and its function is uncertain. The CDR3 length is 15 residues. J lost 0 bases, V lost 1 base, and 3 bases had no gene match. Written as DNA, the CDR3 is TGTGCCAGAAGCTTGTACAGGGGGACCTCCTACGAGCAGTACTTC. It is translated as CARSLYRGTSYEQYF.

The V call is TRBV27, the J call TRBJ1-1; D not certain. The CDR3 length is 15 residues. Germline V CDR1 and CDR2: MNHEY, SMNVEV (reference sequence). V shed 3 bases and J shed 0 bases, with 11 bases lying between them. As DNA, the CDR3 is TGTGCCAGCAGTTTTGACGGCGGTCTGAACACTGAAGCTTTCTTT. Its translation: CASSFDGGLNTEAFF.

V usage is TRBV11-2 and J usage is TRBJ2-7, with a tentative D call TRBD1 (5 bases). CDR1 SGHAT and CDR2 FQNNGV come from the germline V gene. This CDR3 is built from 12 residues. V lost 3 bases, J lost 4 bases, and 7 bases lay in between. The CDR3 sequence: CASSLWTYEQYF. In nucleotides, the CDR3 is TGTGCCAGCAGCTTGTGGACATACGAGCAGTACTTC.

A few counts support this clone. The sample contains more than one DNA sequence encoding this CDR3. V gene TRBV18 combines with J gene TRBJ1-1; TRBD1 is a possible D gene (6 bases). This CDR3 has 13 residues. V dropped 6 bases and J dropped 1 base, with 9 bases sitting between them. Germline-derived CDR1 and CDR2 are KGHSH and LQKENI. CDR3: CASSTGQNTEAFF. As DNA, the CDR3 is TGTGCCAGCTCGACGGGACAGAACACTGAAGCTTTCTTT.

This clone occurred a few times. The chain combines TRBV6-5 with TRBJ2-2; D perhaps matches TRBD2 (5 bases). Trimming removed 2 bases from V and 8 bases from J, with 6 bases in between. The CDR3 is made up of 12 amino acids. CDR1 is MNHEY, CDR2 SVGAGI, per germline. The CDR3 here is CASSYTRGELFF. The CDR3 DNA follows: TGTGCCAGCAGTTACACTAGAGGGGAGCTGTTTTTT.

The V and J genes are TRBV21-1 and TRBJ2-3; TRBD1, the D gene given by the table, was not confirmed from the DNA. TRBV21-1 is designated a pseudogene. There are 19 residues in the CDR3. This CDR3 is CASSKGCMQGSYWADTQYF. Here the CDR3 DNA reads TGTGCCAGCAGCAAAGGTTGCATGCAGGGAAGTTATTGGGCAGATACGCAGTATTTT.

The chain has TRBV5-1 and TRBJ2-5; possibly TRBD1 for D (5 bases). This CDR3 contains 15 residues. CDR1 and CDR2 from the germline V gene are SGHRS and YFSETQ. V lost 4 bases to trimming and J lost 4 bases, with 17 bases between them. The CDR3 DNA reads as TGCGCCAGCAGCATGGGGCAAGGGGCCGGAGAGACCCAGTACTTC. Protein: CASSMGQGAGETQYF. Full variable domain (remainder filled in from reference TRBV5-1 and TRBJ2-5): KAGVTQTPRYLIKTRGQQVTLSCSPISGHRSVSWYQQTPGQGLQFLFEYFSETQRNKGNFPGRFSGRQFSNSRSEMNVSTLELGDSALYLCASSMGQGAGETQYFGPGTRLLVL.

The CDR3 spells CASLSTGGNEQFF. The CDR3 nucleotides are TGTGCCAGCCTCTCTACAGGGGGTAATGAGCAGTTCTTC. The rearrangement links TRBV7-9 to TRBJ2-1, with 8 bases that match TRBD1. The germline CDR1 and CDR2 sequences are SEHNR and FQNEAQ (reference sequence). With 8 bases clipped from V and 7 bases from J, the junction kept 7 bases outside the gene matches. The CDR3 consists of 13 residues. The full variable domain, its missing parts supplied by reference TRBV7-9 and TRBJ2-1, is DTGVSQNPRHKITKRGQNVTFRCDPISEHNRLYWYRQTLGQGPEFLTYFQNEAQLEKSRLLSDRFSAERPKGSFSTLEIQRTEQGDSAMYLCASLSTGGNEQFFGPGTRLTVL.

This clone has more than one count but fewer than ten. The chain employs TRBV4-3 and TRBJ2-1; 11 nucleotides match TRBD2. Germline V gene data show CDR1 as LGHNA and CDR2 as YSLEER. There are 15 residues in the CDR3. With V trimmed by 7 bases and J by 2 bases, 4 bases remained unmatched. The CDR3 nucleotides are TGCGCCAGCACCGGACTAGCGGGCGCCTACAATGAGCAGTTCTTC. Protein product: CASTGLAGAYNEQFF.

The chain carries TRBV4-1 and TRBJ1-2; the match to TRBD1 covers 9 bases. With 0 bases clipped from V and 3 bases from J, the junction kept 11 bases outside the gene matches. The CDR3 totals 18 residues. Germline CDR1 MGHRA, CDR2 YSYEKL. The CDR3 nucleotides read TGCGCCAGCAGCCAAGATCATTCCGGGACAGGGAGCGACTATGGCTACACCTTC. Its translation is CASSQDHSGTGSDYGYTF.

The rearrangement links TRBV2 to TRBJ2-1; the match to TRBD2 covers 11 bases. The germline V gene encodes CDR1 SNHLY and CDR2 FYNNEI. V was pared by 5 bases and J by 11 bases, with 11 bases of the junction left unmatched. The CDR3 is made up of 15 amino acids. CDR3 nucleotides: TGTGCCAGCAGTTGGACTAGCGGGCTGGGTATAAAGCAGTTCTTC. Encoded protein: CASSWTSGLGIKQFF.

The table lists this clone with a count of one. Distinct nucleotide sequences in the sample also encode this CDR3. V is TRBV7-7 and J is TRBJ2-5; D gene uncertain. Trimming stripped 1 base from V and 4 bases from J, with 7 bases between. There are 13 residues in the CDR3. Germline V lookup: CDR1 SSHAT, CDR2 FNYEAQ (reference sequence). The CDR3: CASSLGLRETQYF. The CDR3 nucleotides read TGTGCCAGCAGCTTAGGACTGCGAGAGACCCAGTACTTC.

The V gene is TRBV5-6, the J gene TRBJ2-7; 10 bases map to TRBD1. The V gene's germline CDR1 is SGHDT and CDR2 YYEEEE. The ends lost 4 bases at V and 6 bases at J; junction bases unmatched: 4. The CDR3 runs to 13 residues. The CDR3 loop is CASSPRDRGEQYV. The CDR3 DNA follows: TGTGCCAGCAGCCCTAGGGACAGGGGCGAGCAGTACGTC.

V usage is TRBV19 and J usage is TRBJ2-6; 11 bases match TRBD1. V was pared by 10 bases and J by 1 base, with 3 bases of the junction left unmatched. CDR1 is LNHDA, CDR2 SQIVND, per germline (reference sequence). This CDR3 has 15 amino acids. CDR3 coding DNA: TGTGCCATCGGGACAGGGGGTTCTGGGGCCAACGTCCTGACTTTC. Protein: CAIGTGGSGANVLTF.

V and J are TRBV12-5 and TRBJ1-2; D is undetermined. Germline V lookup: CDR1 LGHNT, CDR2 FRNRAP. The CDR3 has 12 amino acids. Trimming took 7 bases from V and 6 from J, leaving 12 bases between them. This chain's CDR3 is CASAVPGNGYTF. The CDR3 bases are TGTGCTAGTGCTGTACCCGGGAATGGCTACACCTTC.

This chain links TRBV19 with TRBJ1-1, with TRBD1 identical over 7 bases. Trimming at V came to 5 bases and at J to 2 bases, leaving 5 bases not matched to a gene. The CDR3 extends over 14 amino acids. The germline V gene encodes CDR1 LNHDA and CDR2 SQIVND (reference sequence). The CDR3 reads CASSPRDSNTEAFF. CDR3 in DNA: TGTGCCAGTAGTCCGAGGGACAGTAACACTGAAGCTTTCTTT.

V usage is TRBV24-1 and J usage is TRBJ2-6, with TRBD1 matching 9 bases. The CDR3 length is 16 residues. Germline CDR1 and CDR2: KGHDR and SFDVKD. After removal of 3 bases from V and 2 bases from J, the junction contained 1 base not matched to a gene. The CDR3 bases are TGTGCCACCAGTGATAGGACAGGGGCTGGGGCCAACGTCCTGACTTTC. It codes for CATSDRTGAGANVLTF.

V and J are TRBV4-1 and TRBJ2-2; a weak D match, TRBD1 (5 bases). This CDR3 contains 15 residues. From germline, CDR1 is MGHRA and CDR2 YSYEKL. The V end lost 0 bases, the J end lost 8 bases, and 13 bases lay between the germline ends. The CDR3 loop is CASSQEGRVWGELFF. The CDR3 coding sequence is TGCGCCAGCAGCCAAGAGGGCAGGGTCTGGGGGGAGCTGTTTTTT.